Here is one T cell receptor (beta chain) with its context. This entry is derived from a study of blood T cell repertoires in COVID-19. Study-level background: Samples representing acute and convalescent COVID-19 were sourced from the United States, Italy and Spain.

The repertoire was sequenced with immunoSEQ multiplex PCR; TCRdb's copy has only in-frame clones and lacks some. The sample lists some 74,000 clones, approximately 89% seen once, with 6% to 7.5% in the top ten. Trimming removed 1 base from V and 4 bases from J; junction bases left unmatched: 5. CDR1 is LNHDA, CDR2 SQIVND, per germline (reference sequence). The CDR3 has 15 residues. The sequenced sample consisted of peripheral blood. The source of this sequence is a woman at least 80 years old with acute or convalescent COVID-19. The V gene is TRBV19, the J gene TRBJ2-7, with 9 bases identical to TRBD1. The CDR3 sequence is CASSIVADRGYEQYF. Here the CDR3 DNA reads TGTGCCAGTAGTATAGTAGCGGACAGGGGATACGAGCAGTACTTC.